This T cell receptor (beta chain) stems from a study of blood T cell repertoires in COVID-19. Study details: The samples span acute and convalescent COVID-19 from the United States, Italy and Spain.

Assay used: immunoSEQ multiplex PCR; TCRdb lists only in-frame clones, some missing. The table lists 250,000 to 350,000 clones, around 87% of them singletons. Participants, roughly 18 to 89 years old, spanned 25 or so US areas. CDR1 and CDR2 from the germline V gene are SGHTA and FQGNSA. The V gene lost 1 base and the J gene lost 1 base, with 10 bases spanning the gap. The CDR3 is made up of 15 amino acids. The TCR comes from a woman between 18 and 29 years old with acute COVID-19. Material: PBMCs or T cells enriched from blood (not recorded which). V gene TRBV7-2 combines with J gene TRBJ1-1; D call uncertain. CDR3 region: CASSLVGRGNTEAFF. For the CDR3, the DNA is TGTGCCAGCAGCTTAGTTGGCAGAGGGAACACTGAAGCTTTCTTT.